What follows are 14 T cell receptor beta chains derived from one specimen sequenced in a study of post-analysis software for immune sequencing data. Points from the study as a whole: There were about 5 TRBV segments more frequent in patients than controls, and TRBV5-6, TRBV5-1 and TRBV20-1 were among them.

Unique-molecular-identifier-tagged TCR beta cDNA libraries were used. TCRdb analysed the PCR reads with MiXCR anew, one entry per CDR3 protein. The data hold about 820,000 distinct CDR3 sequences, with roughly 50% observed a single time. Their target antigens are unknown. Sample: blood. The receptor set was obtained from a girl aged 10-17 years with multiple sclerosis.

This clonotype occurred a few times. This chain links TRBV14 with TRBJ2-7; a weak D match, TRBD1 (5 bases). Between the trimmed V and J ends, which lost 3 bases and 1 base, there was a span of 10 bases. The CDR3 is 14 amino acids. The germline V gene encodes CDR1 SGHDN and CDR2 FVKESK. CDR3 loop: CASSQTAVSYEQYF. The CDR3 DNA reads TGTGCCAGCAGCCAGACAGCCGTTTCCTACGAGCAGTACTTC.

The sample holds one count of this clonotype. The V and J genes are TRBV29-1 and TRBJ2-3; D perhaps matches TRBD2 (6 bases). The CDR3 is made up of 14 amino acids. Trimming shortened V by 7 bases and J by 5 bases, and 19 bases separated the two germline ends. Germline CDR1 SQVTM, CDR2 ANQGSEA. CDR3: CSASSQGGEDTQYF. CDR3 sequence (DNA): TGCAGCGCCTCCTCTCAGGGCGGGGAAGATACGCAGTATTTT.

V is TRBV5-5 and J is TRBJ2-7; D gene ambiguous. V was cut by 4 bases and J by 2 bases, with 10 bases left in between. The CDR3 contains 13 residues. The germline V gene has CDR1 SGHKS and CDR2 YYEKEE (reference sequence). The CDR3 sequence is CASSPRSAYEQYF. CDR3 DNA sequence: TGTGCCAGCAGCCCCAGGTCAGCCTACGAGCAGTACTTC.

The chain uses TRBV12-3 or TRBV12-4 and TRBJ1-2; 7 nucleotides match TRBD1. The CDR3 is 12 residues long. The V segment lost 6 bases and the J segment 8 bases; nucleotides outside the gene matches: 6. The CDR3 nucleotides are TGTGCCAGCAGCAAGACAGGGTCAGGCTACACCTTC. Translated: CASSKTGSGYTF.

This clonotype appeared a few times. CDR3 coding DNA: TGCAGCGTCCTTACTAGGTACCAAGAGACCCAGTACTTC. Translated, it gives CSVLTRYQETQYF. The chain employs TRBV29-1 and TRBJ2-5; D may be TRBD2 (5 bases). Per the germline V gene, CDR1 is SQVTM and CDR2 is ANQGSEA. The V end was cut by 6 bases, the J end by 0 bases, with 11 bases between. This CDR3 has 13 residues.

V is TRBV7-2 and J is TRBJ2-3; 8 nucleotides align to TRBD2. The trim removed 0 bases at V and 0 bases at J, leaving 5 bases unmatched. The CDR3 loop spans 17 amino acids. Per the germline V gene, CDR1 is SGHTA and CDR2 is FQGNSA. The CDR3 protein is CASSLAWRGASTDTQYF. Written as DNA, the CDR3 is TGTGCCAGCAGCTTAGCGTGGCGGGGGGCTAGCACAGATACGCAGTATTTT.

V and J are TRBV24-1 and TRBJ2-5; D not certain. V gave up 5 bases and J gave up 4 bases, with 13 bases separating them. Germline values: CDR1 KGHDR, CDR2 SFDVKD. The CDR3 is made up of 14 amino acids. This chain's CDR3 is CATSAQPPPETQYF. CDR3 nucleotide sequence: TGTGCCACCAGTGCCCAGCCCCCTCCAGAGACCCAGTACTTC.

The chain couples TRBV20-1 to TRBJ2-1; 10 bases match TRBD2. The CDR3 runs 12 residues. CDR1 and CDR2 from the germline V gene are DFQATT and SNEGSKA (reference sequence). V lost 3 bases, J lost 10 bases, and 3 bases stayed unmatched. This CDR3 is CSARQLAGEQFF. In DNA form, the CDR3 reads TGCAGTGCTAGGCAACTAGCGGGGGAGCAGTTCTTC.

This rearrangement joins TRBV20-1 to TRBJ2-3, with D tentatively TRBD1 (6 bases). Germline CDR1 reads DFQATT; CDR2 reads SNEGSKA (reference sequence). V dropped 5 bases and J dropped 8 bases, with 20 bases sitting between them. This CDR3 is 14 amino acids long. CDR3 in amino acids: CSAHIPEQGRTQYF. The CDR3 bases are TGCAGTGCTCACATACCGGAACAGGGACGTACGCAGTATTTT.

This rearrangement joins TRBV20-1 to TRBJ2-5; weak D call: TRBD1 (6 bases). The CDR3 is 14 residues long. In germline, CDR1 is DFQATT, CDR2 SNEGSKA (reference sequence). Trimming left V 4 bases short and J 2 bases short, with 14 bases between. This CDR3 reads CSAIRYRDQETQYF. CDR3 DNA: TGCAGTGCTATACGATACAGGGATCAAGAGACCCAGTACTTC.

The genes are TRBV9 and TRBJ2-3, with no clear D. V was pared by 1 base and J by 0 bases, with 3 bases between. CDR1 and CDR2 (germline): SGDLS, YYNGEE. This CDR3 has 13 residues. CDR3 residues: CASSVPSTDTQYF. The CDR3 DNA reads TGTGCCAGCAGCGTACCGAGCACAGATACGCAGTATTTT.

This clonotype was seen a few times. The genes are TRBV20-1 and TRBJ1-5; D ambiguous. Trimming pared 1 base from V and 7 bases from J, leaving 8 bases between. The CDR3 is 12 amino acids. Germline CDR1 reads DFQATT; CDR2 reads SNEGSKA (reference sequence). The CDR3 DNA follows: TGCAGTGCTAGAGTGGGTCGGCAGCCCCAGCATTTT. As protein: CSARVGRQPQHF.

This clonotype has a handful of counts. The chain joins TRBV18 to TRBJ1-1; no reliable D call. The CDR3 runs 13 residues. CDR1 is KGHSH, CDR2 LQKENI, per germline. The V gene lost 2 bases and the J gene lost 5 bases, with 9 bases spanning the gap. Written as DNA, the CDR3 is TGTGCCAGCTCACCAATGGCGCGTACTGAAGCTTTCTTT. Residues: CASSPMARTEAFF.

The chain employs TRBV7-9 and TRBJ1-1; the match to TRBD1 covers 9 bases. Germline CDR1 is SEHNR and CDR2 is FQNEAQ (reference sequence). The CDR3 extends over 16 amino acids. V dropped 3 bases and J dropped 1; count of bases not matched to a gene: 6. Here the CDR3 reads CASSFTHRGRNTEAFF. The DNA of the CDR3 is TGTGCCAGCAGCTTCACGCACAGGGGGCGGAACACTGAAGCTTTCTTT.